This T cell receptor beta chain is drawn from a study of blood T cell repertoires in COVID-19. About the research overall: Italy, Spain and the United States were the sources of the convalescent and acute COVID-19 samples. Sample material is recorded as cDNA or gDNA derived from T cells, B-cell-depleted T cells, or PBMCs.

The CDR3 is 16 residues long. Germline values: CDR1 MNHEY, CDR2 SMNVEV (reference sequence). V was clipped by 3 bases and J by 2 bases; unmatched bases: 4. Per the original methods: The assay estimated nucleated cells by amplifying reference gene primers. Sequencing was performed with immunoSEQ multiplex PCR; in TCRdb, only in-frame clones are kept and a portion is missing. V and J calls plus clone size are reproduced from that table; the DNA served to infer D and trimming. The table includes about 88,000 clones, approximately 91% detected once. Sample: peripheral blood. The origin of this receptor is a woman older than 75 with acute or convalescent COVID-19. The rearrangement links TRBV27 to TRBJ2-7; 13 bases are shared with TRBD2. The CDR3 bases are TGTGCCAGCAGTTTCTCCGGACTAGCGGGAGCCTACGAGCAGTACTTC. This sequence encodes CASSFSGLAGAYEQYF.